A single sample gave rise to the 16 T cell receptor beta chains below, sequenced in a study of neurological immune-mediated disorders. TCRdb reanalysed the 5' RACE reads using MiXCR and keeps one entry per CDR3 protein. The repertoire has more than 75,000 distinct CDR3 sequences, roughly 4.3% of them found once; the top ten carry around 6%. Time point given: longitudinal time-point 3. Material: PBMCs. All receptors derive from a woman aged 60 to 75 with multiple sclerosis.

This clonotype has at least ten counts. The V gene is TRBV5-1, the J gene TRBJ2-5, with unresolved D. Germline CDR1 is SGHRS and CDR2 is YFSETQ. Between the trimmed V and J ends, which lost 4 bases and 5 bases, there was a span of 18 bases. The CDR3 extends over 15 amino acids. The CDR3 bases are TGCGCCAGCAGCCCGCCATGGACGAGCATGGAGACCCAGTACTTC. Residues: CASSPPWTSMETQYF.

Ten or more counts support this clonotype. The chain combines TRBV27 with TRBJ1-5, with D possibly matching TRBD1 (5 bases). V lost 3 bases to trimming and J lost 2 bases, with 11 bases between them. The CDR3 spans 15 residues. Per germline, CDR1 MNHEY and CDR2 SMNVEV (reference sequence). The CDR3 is CASSLLAGGNQPQHF. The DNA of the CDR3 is TGTGCCAGCAGTTTGCTCGCGGGGGGCAATCAGCCCCAGCATTTT.

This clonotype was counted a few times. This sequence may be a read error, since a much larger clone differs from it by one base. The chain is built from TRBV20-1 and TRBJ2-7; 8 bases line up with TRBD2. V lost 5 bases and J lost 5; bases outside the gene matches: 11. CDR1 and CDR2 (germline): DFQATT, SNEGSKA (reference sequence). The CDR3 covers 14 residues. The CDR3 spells CSAPSGTRTHEQYF. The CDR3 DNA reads TGCAGTGCTCCCAGCGGGACTAGAACCCACGAGCAGTACTTC.

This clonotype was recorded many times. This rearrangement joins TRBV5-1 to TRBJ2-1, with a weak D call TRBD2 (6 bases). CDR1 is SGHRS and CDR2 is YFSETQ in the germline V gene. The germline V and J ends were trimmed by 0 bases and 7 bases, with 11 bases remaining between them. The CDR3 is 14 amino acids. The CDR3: CASSLAWGENEQFF. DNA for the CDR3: TGCGCCAGCAGCTTGGCCTGGGGGGAAAATGAGCAGTTCTTC.

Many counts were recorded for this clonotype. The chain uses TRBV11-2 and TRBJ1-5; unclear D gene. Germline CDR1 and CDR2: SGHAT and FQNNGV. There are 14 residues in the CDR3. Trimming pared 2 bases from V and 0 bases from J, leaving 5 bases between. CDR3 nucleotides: TGTGCCAGCAGCTTATGGGATAGCAATCAGCCCCAGCATTTT. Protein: CASSLWDSNQPQHF.

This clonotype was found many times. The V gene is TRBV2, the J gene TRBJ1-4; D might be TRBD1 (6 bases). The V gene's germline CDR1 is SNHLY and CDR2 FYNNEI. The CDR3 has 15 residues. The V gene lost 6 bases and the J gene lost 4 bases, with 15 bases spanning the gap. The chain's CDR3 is CASRHPGQINEKLFF. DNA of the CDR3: TGTGCCAGCAGACATCCCGGACAGATTAATGAAAAACTGTTTTTT. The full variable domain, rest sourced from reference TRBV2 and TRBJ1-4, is EPEVTQTPSHQVTQMGQEVILRCVPISNHLYFYWYRQILGQKVEFLVSFYNNEISEKSEIFDDQFSVERPDGSNFTLKIRSTKLEDSAMYFCASRHPGQINEKLFFGSGTQLSVL.

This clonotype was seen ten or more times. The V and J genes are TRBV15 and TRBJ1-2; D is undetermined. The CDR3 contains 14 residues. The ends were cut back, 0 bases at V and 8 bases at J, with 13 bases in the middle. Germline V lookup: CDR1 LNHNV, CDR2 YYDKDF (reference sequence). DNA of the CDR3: TGTGCCACCAGCAGAGATCTGGCACCTGGAGGCTACACCTTC. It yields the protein CATSRDLAPGGYTF.

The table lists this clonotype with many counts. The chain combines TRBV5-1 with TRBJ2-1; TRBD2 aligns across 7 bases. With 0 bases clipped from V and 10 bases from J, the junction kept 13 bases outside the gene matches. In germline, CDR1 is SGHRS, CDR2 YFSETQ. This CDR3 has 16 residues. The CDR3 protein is CASSLAGASGLGEQFF. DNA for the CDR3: TGCGCCAGCAGCTTGGCCGGGGCTAGCGGCCTCGGGGAGCAGTTCTTC.

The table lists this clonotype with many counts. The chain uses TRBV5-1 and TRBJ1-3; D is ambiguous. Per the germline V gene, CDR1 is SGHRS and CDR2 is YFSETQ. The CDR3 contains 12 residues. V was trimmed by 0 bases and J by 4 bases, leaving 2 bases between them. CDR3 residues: CASSLEGNTIYF. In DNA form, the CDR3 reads TGCGCCAGCAGCTTGGAGGGAAACACCATATATTTT. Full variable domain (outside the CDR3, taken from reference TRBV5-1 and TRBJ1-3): KAGVTQTPRYLIKTRGQQVTLSCSPISGHRSVSWYQQTPGQGLQFLFEYFSETQRNKGNFPGRFSGRQFSNSRSEMNVSTLELGDSALYLCASSLEGNTIYFGEGSWLTVV.

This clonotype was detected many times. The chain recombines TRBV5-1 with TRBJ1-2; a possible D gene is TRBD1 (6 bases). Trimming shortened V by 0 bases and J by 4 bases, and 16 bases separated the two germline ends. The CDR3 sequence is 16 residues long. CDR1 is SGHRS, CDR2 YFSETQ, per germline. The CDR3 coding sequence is TGCGCCAGCAGCTTGGTCCCAGCCGGGGACACCTATGGCTACACCTTC. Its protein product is CASSLVPAGDTYGYTF.

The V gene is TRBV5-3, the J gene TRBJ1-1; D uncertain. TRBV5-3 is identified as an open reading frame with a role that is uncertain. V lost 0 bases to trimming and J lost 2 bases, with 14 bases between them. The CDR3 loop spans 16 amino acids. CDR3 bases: TGTGCCAGAAGCTTGGCCGCTGGGCAAACAAACACTGAAGCTTTCTTT. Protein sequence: CARSLAAGQTNTEAFF.

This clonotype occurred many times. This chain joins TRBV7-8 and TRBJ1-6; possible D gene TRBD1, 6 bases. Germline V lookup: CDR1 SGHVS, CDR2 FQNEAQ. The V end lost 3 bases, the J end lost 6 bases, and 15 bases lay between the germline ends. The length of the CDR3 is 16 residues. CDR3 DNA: TGTGCCAGCAGCTTCGGGGGGCAGGGGTTTAATTCACCCCTCCACTTT. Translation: CASSFGGQGFNSPLHF.

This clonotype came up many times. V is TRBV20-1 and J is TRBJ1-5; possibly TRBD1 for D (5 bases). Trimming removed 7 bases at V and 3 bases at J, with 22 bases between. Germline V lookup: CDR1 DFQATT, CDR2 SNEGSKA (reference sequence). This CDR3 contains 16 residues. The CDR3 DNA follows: TGCAGTGGAGCGATAACCGGGACGGCCTACAATCAGCCCCAGCATTTT. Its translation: CSGAITGTAYNQPQHF.

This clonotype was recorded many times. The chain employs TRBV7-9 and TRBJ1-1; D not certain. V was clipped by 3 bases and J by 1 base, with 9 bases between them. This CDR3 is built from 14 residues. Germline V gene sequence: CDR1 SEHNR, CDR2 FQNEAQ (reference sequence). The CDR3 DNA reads TGTGCCAGCAGCTTGGTCCCAGGGAACACTGAAGCTTTCTTT. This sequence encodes CASSLVPGNTEAFF.

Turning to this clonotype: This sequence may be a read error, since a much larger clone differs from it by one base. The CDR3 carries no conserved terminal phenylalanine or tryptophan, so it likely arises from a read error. The CDR3 region is CASSVGGDQPQHC. Written as DNA, the CDR3 is TGTGCCAGCAGTGTAGGGGGAGATCAGCCCCAGCATTGT. The rearrangement links TRBV6-4 to TRBJ1-5; tentatively, D is TRBD1 (6 bases). The CDR3 is made up of 13 amino acids. CDR1 and CDR2 (germline): MRHNA, SNTAGT. The ends were cut back, 4 bases at V and 5 bases at J, with 9 bases in the middle.

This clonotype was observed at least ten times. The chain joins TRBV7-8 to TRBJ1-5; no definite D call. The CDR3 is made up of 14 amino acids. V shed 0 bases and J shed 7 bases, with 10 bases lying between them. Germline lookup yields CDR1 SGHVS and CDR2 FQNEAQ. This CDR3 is CASSLALGGQPQHF. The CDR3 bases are TGTGCCAGCAGCTTAGCGCTGGGAGGCCAGCCCCAGCATTTT.